The 28 T cell receptor beta chains in this list originate from one sample, sequenced in a study of blood T cell repertoires in COVID-19. The data were produced by immunoSEQ multiplex PCR, yet TCRdb's version contains in-frame clones alone and is incomplete. The sample comprises 200,000 to 300,000 clones, less than 90% of which are singletons, and approximately 2% rests with the top ten. Specimen: peripheral blood. All receptors come from a young man with active or convalescent COVID-19.

This rearrangement joins TRBV14 to TRBJ1-1; 8 bases match TRBD1. Trimming cost V 7 bases and J 4 bases; bases outside gene matches: 8. CDR1 and CDR2 (germline): SGHDN, FVKESK. The CDR3 loop spans 14 amino acids. The CDR3 here is CASTQGGRGTEAFF. DNA of the CDR3: TGTGCCAGCACACAGGGGGGGAGAGGCACTGAAGCTTTCTTT.

The gene calls are TRBV23-1 and TRBJ2-2; D is possibly TRBD2 (5 bases). TRBV23-1 counts as an open reading frame of uncertain function. V was shortened by 0 bases and J by 3 bases, with 14 bases between the two germline ends. The CDR3 runs 17 residues. The CDR3: CASSQSSTAGDTGELFF. CDR3 DNA: TGCGCCAGCAGTCAATCGAGCACCGCGGGCGACACCGGGGAGCTGTTTTTT.

This chain uses TRBV19 with TRBJ1-4, with a tentative D call TRBD1 (5 bases). The CDR3 extends over 13 amino acids. V lost 5 bases and J lost 8, with 12 bases in between. Per the germline V gene, CDR1 is LNHDA and CDR2 is SQIVND (reference sequence). The CDR3 DNA is TGTGCCAGTAGTTGGGGGGGTGGCGAAAAACTGTTTTTT. Translated: CASSWGGGEKLFF.

CDR3 nucleotide sequence: TGCGCCATTCCAGACAGGTACTCAAACACCATATATTTT. As protein: CAIPDRYSNTIYF. The chain links TRBV10-2 to TRBJ1-3; maybe TRBD1 (6 bases). Germline CDR1 is WSHSY and CDR2 is SAAADI. The germline V and J ends were trimmed by 10 bases and 6 bases, with 16 bases remaining between them. The CDR3 contains 13 residues.

This chain connects TRBV11-1 to TRBJ1-6; the D is unclear. The CDR3 spans 17 residues. V lost 0 bases to trimming and J lost 2 bases, with 11 bases between them. Germline lookup yields CDR1 SGHAT and CDR2 FQDESV (reference sequence). The DNA of the CDR3 is TGTGCCAGCAGCTTAGCAACGTTGAGGCCCTATAATTCACCCCTCCACTTT. It is translated as CASSLATLRPYNSPLHF.

This chain links TRBV27 with TRBJ2-7; TRBD1 agrees at 8 bases. CDR3 size: 13 residues. With 8 bases clipped from V and 0 bases from J, the junction kept 3 bases outside the gene matches. Germline V gene lookup returns CDR1 MNHEY and CDR2 SMNVEV (reference sequence). The CDR3 loop reads CASGQGSSYEQYF. Here the CDR3 DNA reads TGTGCCAGCGGACAGGGAAGCTCCTACGAGCAGTACTTC.

This clone was found a few times. This chain joins TRBV27 and TRBJ1-1; TRBD1 matches 9 bases. Trimming cost V 0 bases and J 5 bases; bases outside gene matches: 10. Germline V CDR1 and CDR2: MNHEY, SMNVEV (reference sequence). CDR3 length equals 17 residues. The DNA for the CDR3 is TGTGCCAGCAGTTTATCCCGGACAGGGGCTTTTTTTACTGAAGCTTTCTTT. It yields the protein CASSLSRTGAFFTEAFF.

The rearrangement joins TRBV24-1 to TRBJ2-5, with TRBD1 matching 7 bases. With 3 bases clipped from V and 2 bases from J, the junction kept 5 bases outside the gene matches. CDR1 is KGHDR, CDR2 SFDVKD, per germline. The CDR3 sequence is 15 residues long. The CDR3: CATSDPRDRQETQYF. The CDR3 bases are TGTGCCACCAGTGATCCCCGGGACAGACAAGAGACCCAGTACTTC.

The chain recombines TRBV7-2 with TRBJ2-3; 7 bases align to TRBD1. V was clipped by 6 bases and J by 1 base; unmatched bases: 10. The germline V gene has CDR1 SGHTA and CDR2 FQGNSA. The CDR3 has 16 amino acids. CDR3 region: CASRYRGGQGTDTQYF. The DNA of the CDR3 is TGTGCCAGCAGATATAGAGGGGGCCAGGGCACAGATACGCAGTATTTT.

The V call is TRBV6-2 or TRBV6-3, the J call TRBJ1-2; no firm D call. The CDR3 covers 13 residues. Germline-derived CDR1 and CDR2 are MNHEY and SVGEGT. The ends were cut back, 5 bases at V and 3 bases at J, with 10 bases in the middle. CDR3 loop: CASSNNEDYGYTF. CDR3 in DNA: TGTGCCAGCAGTAATAACGAGGACTATGGCTACACCTTC.

The chain recombines TRBV5-1 with TRBJ2-7; 11 positions match TRBD2. The CDR3 runs 15 residues. V trimming: 1 base; J trimming: 7 bases; junction bases outside the gene matches: 7. Germline loops: CDR1 SGHRS, CDR2 YFSETQ. The CDR3 is CASSLSSGGAEEQYF. The CDR3 DNA is TGCGCCAGCAGCTTGAGTAGCGGGGGGGCCGAAGAGCAGTACTTC.

The chain uses TRBV14 and TRBJ1-1; D gene unclear. Per the germline V gene, CDR1 is SGHDN and CDR2 is FVKESK. Trimming took 0 bases from V and 4 from J, leaving 15 bases between them. The CDR3 loop spans 16 amino acids. The CDR3 spells CASSQEPGFGLTEAFF. CDR3 DNA: TGTGCCAGCAGCCAAGAACCGGGGTTCGGACTCACTGAAGCTTTCTTT.

The chain recombines TRBV19 with TRBJ1-2; TRBD1 might be the D (6 bases). The germline V and J ends were trimmed by 8 bases and 6 bases, with 19 bases remaining between them. Germline loops: CDR1 LNHDA, CDR2 SQIVND (reference sequence). This CDR3 has 14 amino acids. The CDR3 nucleotides read TGTGCCAGTCGTGATTCGGGGGGGCTTGATGGCTACACCTTC. Protein: CASRDSGGLDGYTF.

The V and J genes are TRBV10-2 and TRBJ1-2; D is possibly TRBD1 (6 bases). This CDR3 is 12 amino acids long. CDR1 WSHSY and CDR2 SAAADI come from the germline V gene. The germline V and J ends were trimmed by 7 bases and 5 bases, with 11 bases remaining between them. For the CDR3, the DNA is TGCGCCAGCACCCCGACAGGTTATGGCTACACCTTC. Protein sequence: CASTPTGYGYTF.

The CDR3, as DNA: TGTGCCAGCAGCTTAGCCCGGACTCCTCAAGAGACCCAGTACTTC. Protein sequence: CASSLARTPQETQYF. This chain connects TRBV7-8 to TRBJ2-5, with a weak D call TRBD2 (5 bases). This CDR3 is 15 amino acids long. The germline CDR1 and CDR2 sequences are SGHVS and FQNEAQ. Trimming left V 0 bases short and J 2 bases short, with 10 bases between.

This sequence joins TRBV30 and TRBJ1-2, with D maybe TRBD1 (5 bases). This CDR3 is built from 12 residues. V was trimmed by 0 bases and J by 9 bases, leaving 11 bases between them. Germline CDR1 and CDR2: GTSNPN and SVGIG (reference sequence). This CDR3 is CAWSVGGGSYTF. The CDR3 nucleotides read TGTGCCTGGAGTGTAGGCGGGGGTAGCTACACCTTC.

The V gene is TRBV7-8, the J gene TRBJ2-1; the match to TRBD2 covers 11 bases. With 5 bases clipped from V and 7 bases from J, the junction kept 16 bases outside the gene matches. The CDR3 is 18 amino acids. Germline CDR1 reads SGHVS; CDR2 reads FQNEAQ. The CDR3 spells CASSPNSGGALVVNEQFF. CDR3 bases: TGTGCCAGCAGCCCTAATAGCGGGGGGGCTTTAGTTGTGAATGAGCAGTTCTTC. Supplemented by reference TRBV7-8 and TRBJ2-1, the full variable domain reads GAGVSQSPRYKVAKRGQDVALRCDPISGHVSLFWYQQALGQGPEFLTYFQNEAQLDKSGLPSDRFFAERPEGSVSTLKIQRTQQEDSAVYLCASSPNSGGALVVNEQFFGPGTRLTVL.

J is TRBJ1-4 and V is TRBV14; D uncertain. Germline CDR1 SGHDN, CDR2 FVKESK. The CDR3 length is 14 residues. V was cut by 1 base and J by 7 bases, with 10 bases left in between. The CDR3 nucleotides read TGTGCCAGCAGCCAAGTCGGGGTTGGTGAAAAACTGTTTTTT. The encoded protein is CASSQVGVGEKLFF.

The chain combines TRBV12-5 with TRBJ2-1; TRBD2 aligns across 9 bases. Per germline, CDR1 LGHNT and CDR2 FRNRAP. CDR3 length: 15 amino acids. Losses at the gene ends were 4 bases for V and 8 bases for J; bases not matched to a gene: 9. CDR3 in amino acids: CASGSGTSNIYEQFF. The CDR3 DNA sequence: TGTGCTAGTGGTTCCGGGACTAGCAATATTTATGAGCAGTTCTTC.

The V gene is TRBV25-1, the J gene TRBJ1-2, with 7 bases fitting TRBD1. V shed 8 bases and J 2 bases; nucleotides not matched to a gene: 5. CDR1 MGHDK and CDR2 SYGVNS come from the germline V gene. CDR3 length equals 13 residues. The CDR3 protein is CASRGQANYGYTF. The DNA of the CDR3 is TGTGCCAGCCGCGGACAGGCGAACTATGGCTACACCTTC.

The table lists this clone with a few counts. The chain combines TRBV13 with TRBJ2-3; TRBD2 aligns across 11 bases. Germline CDR1 and CDR2: PRHDT and FYEKMQ (reference sequence). This CDR3 contains 16 residues. V lost 5 bases to trimming and J lost 3 bases; unmatched junction nucleotides: 7. CDR3 sequence: CASSTSSGGATDTQYF. The CDR3 coding sequence is TGTGCCAGCAGCACAAGTAGCGGGGGGGCAACAGATACGCAGTATTTT. The full variable domain, with the rest looked up from reference TRBV13 and TRBJ2-3, is AAGVIQSPRHLIKEKRETATLKCYPIPRHDTVYWYQQGPGQDPQFLISFYEKMQSDKGSIPDRFSAQQFSDYHSELNMSSLELGDSALYFCASSTSSGGATDTQYFGPGTRLTVL.

The chain employs TRBV7-2 and TRBJ2-1; D might be TRBD2 (7 bases). Germline CDR1 is SGHTA and CDR2 is FQGNSA. Trimming pared 5 bases from V and 8 bases from J, leaving 19 bases between. This CDR3 is 15 amino acids long. In nucleotides, the CDR3 is TGTGCCAGCAGCCCGGGGGGCCGCTCGGATTATGAGCAGTTCTTC. This codes for CASSPGGRSDYEQFF. The full variable domain, its missing parts supplied by reference TRBV7-2 and TRBJ2-1, is GAGVSQSPSNKVTEKGKDVELRCDPISGHTALYWYRQSLGQGLEFLIYFQGNSAPDKSGLPSDRFSAERTGGSVSTLTIQRTQQEDSAVYLCASSPGGRSDYEQFFGPGTRLTVL.

This chain joins TRBV3-1 (or the pseudogene TRBV3-2) and TRBJ2-7; 9 bases match TRBD2. V gave up 4 bases and J gave up 13 bases; unmatched junction bases: 8. This CDR3 contains 12 residues. CDR1 is LGHDT and CDR2 is YNNKEL in the germline V gene (reference sequence). CDR3 region: CASSLSSGETYF. CDR3 in DNA: TGTGCCAGCAGCCTCTCTAGCGGGGAGACTTACTTC.

This chain joins TRBV5-4 and TRBJ2-3; 14 bases agree with TRBD2. V was clipped by 3 bases and J by 2 bases; unmatched bases: 11. There are 19 residues in the CDR3. Germline V gives CDR1 SGHNT, CDR2 YYREEE (reference sequence). The CDR3 DNA is TGTGCCAGCAGCTCCAGTGGACTAGCGGGGGGCGAGATCACAGATACGCAGTATTTT. Translation gives CASSSSGLAGGEITDTQYF.

V is TRBV30 and J is TRBJ2-7; 9 nucleotides align to TRBD1. The germline CDR1 and CDR2 sequences are GTSNPN and SVGIG (reference sequence). This CDR3 comprises 13 residues. V dropped 7 bases and J dropped 6; count of bases not matched to a gene: 10. CDR3 region: CASVDRGGLEQYF. The CDR3 coding sequence is TGTGCCTCGGTGGACAGGGGCGGACTCGAGCAGTACTTC.

This chain connects TRBV6-6 to TRBJ2-3; 13 bases are shared with TRBD2. The germline CDR1 and CDR2 sequences are MNHNY and SVGAGI (reference sequence). With V trimmed by 7 bases and J by 0 bases, 4 bases remained unmatched. The CDR3 runs 16 residues. The CDR3 DNA reads as TGTGCCAGCACCGGGACTAGCGGGGCTAGCACAGATACGCAGTATTTT. Its translation is CASTGTSGASTDTQYF.

V usage is TRBV28 and J usage is TRBJ2-1, with 8 bases lining up with TRBD1. V lost 4 bases and J lost 8; bases outside the gene matches: 10. Germline V gene data show CDR1 as MDHEN and CDR2 as SYDVKM. This CDR3 is 15 amino acids long. The CDR3 protein is CASSYGQGEGDEQFF. The CDR3 DNA reads TGTGCCAGCAGTTACGGACAGGGAGAGGGGGATGAGCAGTTCTTC.

J is TRBJ1-5 and V is TRBV19; 10 nucleotides match TRBD1. Germline V CDR1 and CDR2: LNHDA, SQIVND (reference sequence). The CDR3 is made up of 16 amino acids. Trimming took 11 bases from V and 0 from J; bases not matched to a gene: 10. The DNA for the CDR3 is TGTGCCTCCGGGACAGGGGCGATGAATAGCAATCAGCCCCAGCATTTT. Translated: CASGTGAMNSNQPQHF. Full variable domain (missing parts from reference TRBV19 and TRBJ1-5): DGGITQSPKYLFRKEGQNVTLSCEQNLNHDAMYWYRQDPGQGLRLIYYSQIVNDFQKGDIAEGYSVSREKKESFPLTVTSAQKNPTAFYLCASGTGAMNSNQPQHFGDGTRLSIL.